The 6 T cell receptor beta chains below come from one sample, sequenced in a study of tumor T cells in aggressive B-cell lymphoma. Generated by immunoSEQ multiplex PCR, the TCRdb table keeps only in-frame clones and is missing some. The sample shows a few thousand clones, about 90% of them seen only once. Sequencing was performed on tumor tissue. The receptors were gathered from an adult with diffuse large B cell lymphoma.

This chain joins TRBV14 and TRBJ2-5; D is ambiguous. The CDR3 is 15 residues long. Germline V gene data show CDR1 as SGHDN and CDR2 as FVKESK. The V end lost 0 bases, the J end lost 0 bases, and 8 bases lay between the germline ends. The CDR3 DNA reads TGTGCCAGCAGCCAAGAGTTCGGGTACCAAGAGACCCAGTACTTC. This codes for CASSQEFGYQETQYF.

The chain is built from TRBV6-6 and TRBJ1-5, with 8 bases fitting TRBD1. CDR1 and CDR2 (germline): MNHNY, SVGAGI (reference sequence). The CDR3 totals 15 residues. The V segment lost 6 bases and the J segment 4 bases; nucleotides outside the gene matches: 8. The CDR3 coding sequence is TGTGCCAGCAGCACAGGACAGGGAATTAATCAGCCCCAGCATTTT. It is translated as CASSTGQGINQPQHF.

The rearrangement links TRBV18 to TRBJ1-6; D gene ambiguous. This CDR3 comprises 14 residues. Per the germline V gene, CDR1 is KGHSH and CDR2 is LQKENI. Deletions cut 2 bases from V and 9 bases from J, with 11 bases between. The CDR3 is CASSPGQPGSPLHF. In DNA form, the CDR3 reads TGTGCCAGCTCACCAGGGCAGCCAGGTTCACCCCTCCACTTT.

The rearrangement uses TRBV29-1 and TRBJ1-2, with 9 positions matching TRBD1. After removal of 7 bases from V and 2 bases from J, the junction contained 8 bases not matched to a gene. CDR1 and CDR2 from the germline V gene are SQVTM and ANQGSEA. The CDR3 length is 14 residues. The CDR3 DNA is TGCAGCGGAGGAACCGGGACAGGGAACTATGGCTACACCTTC. It translates to CSGGTGTGNYGYTF.

The chain joins TRBV7-9 to TRBJ1-2; perhaps TRBD1 as D (6 bases). This CDR3 has 17 amino acids. The V and J ends lost 2 bases and 1 base respectively, with 17 bases between them. The germline gives CDR1 SEHNR, CDR2 FQNEAQ (reference sequence). CDR3 sequence: CASSLLGRGVFNYGYTF. The CDR3 DNA reads TGTGCCAGCAGCTTATTGGGCAGGGGCGTATTTAACTATGGCTACACCTTC.

This CDR3 is CASSGGDSLETQYF. As DNA, the CDR3 is TGTGCCAGCAGCGGCGGGGACAGTCTAGAGACCCAGTACTTC. The chain recombines TRBV9 with TRBJ2-5, with TRBD1 as a possible D gene (7 bases). Trimming cost V 3 bases and J 4 bases, with 13 bases left between them. Germline V gene sequence: CDR1 SGDLS, CDR2 YYNGEE. The CDR3 runs 14 residues.